The 3 T cell receptor beta chains below all came from one sample that was sequenced in a study of memory CD4+ T cells and cytomegalovirus serostatus. Data came from immunoSEQ multiplex PCR; TCRdb stores just in-frame clones and leaves some out. The sample includes under 40,000 clones, 79% of them seen just once. The sort gate was single viable CD3+CD4+CD8-CD45RO+ cells for memory CD4+ T cells. Sequencing used memory CD4+ T cells from blood. The receptors come from an adult in good health and CMV-seropositive.

The chain employs TRBV19 and TRBJ2-5; possible D gene TRBD2, 5 bases. V lost 7 bases to trimming and J lost 2 bases, with 11 bases between them. Looked up from germline, CDR1 is LNHDA and CDR2 is SQIVND (reference sequence). CDR3 length: 13 amino acids. Here the CDR3 reads CASTNRRQETQYF. The CDR3 bases are TGTGCCAGTACCAATAGGAGGCAAGAGACCCAGTACTTC.

Judged by abundance, this clone is medium-sized. This sample includes further DNA sequences coding for the same CDR3. This chain joins TRBV5-1 and TRBJ1-2; 8 bases line up with TRBD1. CDR1 is SGHRS and CDR2 is YFSETQ in the germline V gene. This CDR3 comprises 16 residues. The J segment lost 4 bases and the V segment lost 0 bases, leaving 8 bases of the junction unmatched. The CDR3 DNA sequence: TGCGCCAGCAGCTTGGGGAGCAGGGGGCAAGTCTATGGCTACACCTTC. It is translated as CASSLGSRGQVYGYTF.

This clone has just a few counts. J is TRBJ1-1 and V is TRBV1. TRBV1 is annotated as a pseudogene. This CDR3 has 17 residues. Here the CDR3 reads CTSSQAVGESRTTEAFF. The CDR3 DNA follows: TGCACCAGCAGCCAAGCAGTCGGGGAGTCAAGAACAACTGAAGCTTTCTTT.